What follows describes a single T cell receptor beta chain. Its specific antigen is unknown. Per-nucleotide qualities are absent, and no much larger clonotype sits a single base away. The CDR3 measures 15 amino acids from cysteine to phenylalanine. The CDR3 DNA has 45 bases and is translated from base 1. CDR1 and CDR2, per the germline V gene, are SGHRS and YFSETQ. Trimming leaves V shorter by 0 bases and J shorter by 2 bases, with the junction holding 2 bases beyond the gene matches. In the prospective study, participants were about 18 to 100 years old, resided in fewer than 25 geographic areas of the United States, and were enrolled through a virtual design. In the prospective study, participants were assigned to cohorts based on the clinical history participants reported in a screening survey and a study questionnaire. In the prospective study, mobile phlebotomists collected whole blood, serum and a nasopharyngeal or oropharyngeal swab from each participant. Prospective study participants could optionally give additional blood draws and questionnaires over an approximately two-month period. Before DNA extraction, blood samples from the prospective study were shipped at room temperature or frozen.

This entry comes from a study of blood T cell repertoires in COVID-19 (dated by TCRdb to 2020 to 2021). Regarding the complete study: Collaborator samples came from the United States, Italy and Spain and covered acute and convalescent phases of COVID-19. The material from the prospective study consisted of cDNA or gDNA derived from T cells, B-cell-depleted T cells, or PBMCs. Subjects who had been exposed to COVID-19, were actively infected with it, or had recovered from it provided the deeply sampled blood TCRbeta repertoires that made up the dataset. A freely available public database, intended as a resource for researchers studying the immune response to SARS-CoV-2, is where the repertoires were released. The samples were drawn from two sources: the first 160 participants of the ongoing ImmuneRACE study, and 1,000 to 1,500 subjects contributed by 6 global collaborators. Nearly every sample came with metadata listing a de-identified subject ID, COVID-19 status, age in years and sex. Where available, HLA class I and class II types were taken from metadata supplied by the sample provider and were not determined by assay-based typing. What the study reported, not specific to this receptor: The amount of clinical and demographic metadata varied by source and participant and was provided uncurated.

TCRbeta CDR3 regions were amplified from genomic DNA by means of the immunoSEQ Assay, a bias-controlled multiplex PCR. From the authors' description of their analysis: The number of nucleated cells in each sample was estimated from the amplification of reference gene primers within the assay. To quantify the absolute abundance of each unique TCRbeta CDR3 rearrangement, sequence reads were collapsed and filtered. For each sample, productive Simpson clonality was calculated as the square root of Simpson's diversity index across productive rearrangements. TCRdb provides this immuneACCESS table in a form limited to in-frame rearrangements. Some clones are lacking; in checked studies, under half of them reflect an unresolved V gene, and why the rest are absent is not known. That table gives V, J and clone size, and the DNA gave D and trimming. The sample table records 200,000 to 300,000 clones; 65% to 90% of these occur just once. Over 7.5% of the sample belongs to the ten largest clones.

The origin of this receptor is a woman in her 50s with acute COVID-19. The material sequenced was PBMCs or T cells enriched from blood (not recorded which). The chain joins TRBV5-1 to TRBJ2-5; TRBD1 lines up with 9 middle nucleotides. The sequenced DNA is TGCGCCAGCAGCTTGGAGACAGGGGGACAAGAGACCCAGTACTTC. This gives the protein CASSLETGGQETQYF.